This T cell receptor (gamma chain) derives from a study of γδ T cells in repeated Plasmodium falciparum infection. About the study: Sampling occurred at baseline, pre-infection for selected infections, and 21 days post-infection.

Bulk repertoires came from Vgamma9/Vdelta2+ or Vdelta2-negative gammadelta T cells flow-sorted from PBMC. TCRdb fed the multiplex PCR reads into CATT to redo clone calling. The data show approximately 26,000 gamma-chain clones, approximately 2.9% seen once. V shed 1 base and J 8 bases; nucleotides not matched to a gene: 14. This CDR3 region has 15 residues. Looked up from germline, CDR1 is GITISATS and CDR2 is ISYDGTV (reference sequence). Points on this clone: Translating this DNA gives a protein that differs at residue 11 from the TCRdb one, which belongs to a much larger clone; a read error is likely, and the protein shown is this translation.

This TCR was sampled from a pool of human donors (malaria-infected and uninfected, not separated). The specimen was gamma-delta T cells from blood. The rearrangement joins TRGV9 to TRGJ1 or TRGJ2. TCRdb does not report a J gene; here it was assigned by matching the DNA to germline references. CDR3 region: CALWEVRGGRDKKLF. In DNA form, the CDR3 reads TGTGCCTTGTGGGAGGTACGCGGGGGTAGGGATAAGAAACTCTTT.